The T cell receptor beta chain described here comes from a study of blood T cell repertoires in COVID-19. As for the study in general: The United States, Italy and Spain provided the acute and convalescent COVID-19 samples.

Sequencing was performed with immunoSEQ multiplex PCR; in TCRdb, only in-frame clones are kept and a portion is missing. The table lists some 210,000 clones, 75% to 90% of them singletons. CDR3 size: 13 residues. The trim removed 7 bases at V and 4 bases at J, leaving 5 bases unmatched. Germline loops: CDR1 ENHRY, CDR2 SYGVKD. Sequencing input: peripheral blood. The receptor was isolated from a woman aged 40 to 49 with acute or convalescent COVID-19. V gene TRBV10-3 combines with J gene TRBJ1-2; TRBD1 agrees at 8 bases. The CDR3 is CAIKQGGGYGYTF. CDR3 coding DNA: TGTGCCATCAAACAGGGGGGGGGCTATGGCTACACCTTC.